A single T cell receptor beta chain is shown here with its context. Its antigen remains unidentified. This sample was included in a study of shared clonotypes between healthy human individuals. Study in general: Plates per donor: three CD4 naive, three CD4 memory, two CD8 naive, one CD8 memory. Study conclusions and caveats: It was observed that approximately 5% of naive CD4 clonotypes were shared across several donors. In contrast to clonotypes shared by all four donors, non-shared clonotypes had lower generation probabilities.

Generated by immunoSEQ multiplex PCR, the TCRdb table keeps only in-frame clones and is missing some. The data contain some 2.1 million clones, around 95% of them singletons. V shed 5 bases and J 4 bases; nucleotides not matched to a gene: 8. This CDR3 is built from 15 residues. Germline CDR1 SGHTA, CDR2 FQGNSA. All of the donors resided in Nashville, Tennessee, and each was a Caucasian adult. Sequencing used naive CD4+ T cells sorted from blood. Subset specified: CD45RA+ positively selected. The receptor comes from a man aged 18 to 29 in good health. The chain links TRBV7-2 to TRBJ1-1, with 9 bases matching TRBD1. For the CDR3, the DNA is TGTGCCAGCAGCGCGGGACAGGGAATGAGCACTGAAGCTTTCTTT. It yields the protein CASSAGQGMSTEAFF.